This TCR beta chain was obtained from a study of OX40 agonist ivuxolimab in advanced cancers. Across the study: Ivuxolimab was administered intravenously to patients at 0.01 to 10 mg/kg every 2 weeks. Study conclusions and caveats: Partial responders treated at 0.1-3.0 mg/kg exhibited clonal expansion among the lowest measured. Doses of 0.1 to 3.0 mg/kg were accompanied by clonal expansion of CD4+ and CD8+ blood T cells by week 6.

Only in-frame clones appear in the TCRdb table, and some are missing; sequencing was by immunoSEQ multiplex PCR. The sample holds some 90,000 clones, roughly 84% seen once. Note on this clone: Its antigen is still unknown.

The sample was CD4+ or CD8+ T cells sorted from blood, taken in a trial of the OX40 agonist ivuxolimab. This TCR was sampled from an adult with an advanced solid tumor such as melanoma, head and neck, liver or kidney cancer.

In DNA form, the CDR3 reads TGCGCCAGCAGCCAAGAACGGCAGGGGGGAGGATTCACTGAAGCTTTCTTT. Translating it yields CASSQERQGGGFTEAFF. The V call is TRBV4-1, the J call TRBJ1-1, with 7 bases identical to TRBD1. The junction had 11 bases not matched to a gene; V was cut back by 0 bases and J by 4 bases. Germline lookup yields CDR1 MGHRA and CDR2 YSYEKL. The CDR3 is 17 amino acids.